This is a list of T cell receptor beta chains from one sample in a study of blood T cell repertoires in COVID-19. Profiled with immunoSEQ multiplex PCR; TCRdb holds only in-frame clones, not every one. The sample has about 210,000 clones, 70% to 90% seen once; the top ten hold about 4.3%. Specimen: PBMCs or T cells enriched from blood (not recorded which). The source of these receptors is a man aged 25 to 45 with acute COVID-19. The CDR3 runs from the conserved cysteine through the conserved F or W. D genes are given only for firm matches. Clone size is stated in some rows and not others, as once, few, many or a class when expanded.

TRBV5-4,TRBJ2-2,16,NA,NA,CASSQDIAARTGELFF,TGTGCCAGCAGCCAGGACATCGCGGCGCGCACCGGGGAGCTGTTTTTT
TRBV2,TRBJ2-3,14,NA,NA,CATKDSKRTDTQYF,TGTGCCACTAAGGACTCAAAACGCACAGATACGCAGTATTTT
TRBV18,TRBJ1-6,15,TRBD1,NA,CASSPDRSGNSPLHF,TGTGCCAGCTCACCGGACAGGTCTGGGAATTCACCCCTCCACTTT
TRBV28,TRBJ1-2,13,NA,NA,CASSPNLFYGYTF,TGTGCCAGCAGTCCTAACCTCTTCTATGGCTACACCTTC
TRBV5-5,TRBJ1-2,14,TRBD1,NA,CASSPFDRESGYTF,TGTGCCAGCAGCCCGTTCGACAGGGAGAGTGGCTACACCTTC
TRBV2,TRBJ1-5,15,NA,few,CASRSRGTSNQPQHF,TGTGCCAGCCGATCCCGCGGCACTAGCAATCAGCCCCAGCATTTT
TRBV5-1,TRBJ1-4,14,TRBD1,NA,CASSPGTGDEKLFF,TGCGCCAGCAGCCCTGGGACAGGGGATGAAAAACTGTTTTTT
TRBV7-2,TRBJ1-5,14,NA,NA,CASSLWEGNQPQHF,TGTGCCAGCAGCTTATGGGAGGGCAATCAGCCCCAGCATTTT
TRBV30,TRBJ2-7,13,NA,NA,CAWSYGTSYEQYF,TGTGCCTGGAGTTACGGGACAAGCTACGAGCAGTACTTC
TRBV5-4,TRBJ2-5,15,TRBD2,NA,CASSSIAGGQETQYF,TGTGCCAGCAGCTCTATAGCGGGGGGGCAAGAGACCCAGTACTTC
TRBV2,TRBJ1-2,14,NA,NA,CASSELSPNYGYTF,TGTGCCAGCAGTGAATTGTCTCCGAACTATGGCTACACCTTC
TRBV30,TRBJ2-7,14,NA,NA,CAWSVQNRPYEQYF,TGTGCCTGGAGTGTACAGAACAGACCCTACGAGCAGTACTTC
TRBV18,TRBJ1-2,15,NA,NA,CASSPPNRQSVGYTF,TGTGCCAGCTCACCACCGAACAGACAGTCGGTTGGCTACACCTTC
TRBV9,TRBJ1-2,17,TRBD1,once,CASSVGWSQGRNYGYTF,TGTGCCAGCAGCGTAGGGTGGTCACAGGGGCGGAACTATGGCTACACCTTC
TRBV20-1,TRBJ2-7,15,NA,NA,CSASRLGQGSYEQYF,TGCAGTGCTAGTAGGTTGGGGCAGGGATCCTACGAGCAGTACTTC
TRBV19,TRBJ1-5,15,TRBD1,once,CASSRQGYSNQPQHF,TGTGCCAGTAGTAGACAGGGGTATAGCAATCAGCCCCAGCATTTT
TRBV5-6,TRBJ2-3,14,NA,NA,CASSSGDITDTQYF,TGTGCCAGCAGCTCCGGGGACATCACAGATACGCAGTATTTT
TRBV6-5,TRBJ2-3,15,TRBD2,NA,CASRGLAGGPDTQYF,TGTGCCAGCAGGGGACTAGCGGGGGGCCCAGATACGCAGTATTTT
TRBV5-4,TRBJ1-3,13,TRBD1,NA,CASTGTAGNTIYF,TGTGCCAGCACAGGGACAGCTGGAAACACCATATATTTT
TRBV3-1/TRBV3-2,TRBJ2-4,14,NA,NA,CASSHAGSKNIQYF,TGTGCCAGCAGCCATGCCGGGAGCAAAAACATTCAGTACTTC
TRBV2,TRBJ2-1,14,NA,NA,CASGGGLKLNEQFF,TGTGCCAGTGGGGGCGGGTTGAAGCTGAATGAGCAGTTCTTC
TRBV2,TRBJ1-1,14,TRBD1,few,CASNRQGARSEAFF,TGTGCCAGCAATAGACAGGGGGCGAGGTCTGAAGCTTTCTTT
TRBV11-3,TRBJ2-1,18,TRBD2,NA,CASSLGGLAGGSNDEQFF,TGTGCCAGCAGCTTAGGTGGGCTGGCGGGGGGGTCTAATGACGAGCAGTTCTTC
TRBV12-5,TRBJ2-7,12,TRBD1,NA,CASGQGWDEQYF,TGTGCTAGCGGACAGGGGTGGGACGAGCAGTACTTC
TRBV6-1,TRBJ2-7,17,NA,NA,CASSEVLIGGWSYEQYF,TGTGCCAGCAGTGAAGTGCTAATTGGGGGGTGGTCCTACGAGCAGTACTTC
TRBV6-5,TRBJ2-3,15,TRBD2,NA,CASSWSGGARETQYF,TGTGCCAGCTCCTGGAGCGGGGGAGCCCGGGAGACGCAGTATTTT
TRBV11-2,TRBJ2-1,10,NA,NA,CASSLSEQFF,TGTGCCAGCAGCTTAAGCGAGCAGTTCTTC
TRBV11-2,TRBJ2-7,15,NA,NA,CASSLDLRGSYEQYF,TGTGCCAGCAGCTTAGATCTAAGGGGTTCTTACGAGCAGTACTTC
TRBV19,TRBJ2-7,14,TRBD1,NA,CASSNLQGSYEQYF,TGTGCCAGTAGTAACCTACAGGGGTCCTACGAGCAGTACTTC
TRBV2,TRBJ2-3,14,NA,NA,CASKRAPSTDTQYF,TGTGCCAGCAAGCGGGCTCCAAGCACAGATACGCAGTATTTT
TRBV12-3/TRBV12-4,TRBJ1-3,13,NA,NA,CASGRDSGNTIYF,TGTGCCAGCGGTCGAGACTCTGGAAACACCATATATTTT
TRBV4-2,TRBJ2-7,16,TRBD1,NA,CASSPTGTGIPYEQYF,TGTGCCAGCAGCCCAACCGGGACAGGGATACCCTACGAGCAGTACTTC
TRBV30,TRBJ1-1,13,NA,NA,CAWSPTGFAEAFF,TGTGCCTGGAGTCCGACAGGTTTCGCTGAAGCTTTCTTT
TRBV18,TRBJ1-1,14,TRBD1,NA,CASSPRTGDTEAFF,TGTGCCAGCTCACCACGGACAGGTGACACTGAAGCTTTCTTT
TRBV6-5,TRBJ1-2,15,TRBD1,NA,CASRGTGDRHHGYTF,TGTGCCAGCAGAGGGACAGGAGATCGTCATCATGGCTACACCTTC
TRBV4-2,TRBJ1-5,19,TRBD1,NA,CASSQAYGTGVTSNQPQHF,TGTGCCAGCAGCCAAGCTTATGGGACAGGGGTTACCTCCAATCAGCCCCAGCATTTT
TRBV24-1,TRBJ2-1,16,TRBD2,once,CATSDLAGNSYNEQFF,TGTGCCACCAGTGATTTAGCGGGGAACTCATACAATGAGCAGTTCTTC
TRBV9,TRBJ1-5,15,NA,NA,CASSVGQGSNQPQHF,TGTGCCAGCAGCGTAGGCCAGGGAAGCAATCAGCCCCAGCATTTT
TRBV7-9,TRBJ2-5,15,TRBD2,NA,CASSPTGGNQETQYF,TGTGCCAGCAGCCCAACGGGGGGGAACCAAGAGACCCAGTACTTC
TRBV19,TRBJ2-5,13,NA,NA,CASSITQQETQYF,TGTGCCAGTAGTATAACACAACAAGAGACCCAGTACTTC
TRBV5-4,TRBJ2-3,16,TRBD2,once,CASRPQLAGSTDTQYF,TGTGCCAGCAGACCCCAACTAGCGGGGAGCACAGATACGCAGTATTTT
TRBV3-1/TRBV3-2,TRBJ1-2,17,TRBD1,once,CASSQVFSGQGIDGYTF,TGTGCCAGCAGCCAAGTTTTTTCGGGACAGGGGATCGATGGCTACACCTTC
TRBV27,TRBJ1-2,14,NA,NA,CATFGGASNYGYTF,TGTGCCACCTTCGGGGGGGCCTCTAACTATGGCTACACCTTC
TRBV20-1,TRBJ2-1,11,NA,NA,CSGGGLNEQFF,TGCAGTGGGGGGGGCCTGAATGAGCAGTTCTTC
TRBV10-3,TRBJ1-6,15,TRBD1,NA,CAISETGGGDSPLHF,TGTGCCATCAGTGAGACAGGGGGCGGGGATTCACCCCTCCACTTT
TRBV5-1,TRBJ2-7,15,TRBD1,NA,CASSSGGLSSYEQYF,TGCGCCAGCAGCTCAGGGGGTCTTAGCTCCTACGAGCAGTACTTC
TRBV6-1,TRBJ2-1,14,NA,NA,CASSEGWAGGEQFF,TGTGCCAGCAGTGAGGGGTGGGCCGGGGGTGAGCAGTTCTTC
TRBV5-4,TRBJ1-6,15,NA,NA,CASSLASRVNSPLHF,TGTGCCAGCAGCTTGGCCTCCCGGGTTAATTCACCCCTCCACTTT
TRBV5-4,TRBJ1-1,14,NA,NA,CASSLTGLEPEAFF,TGTGCCAGCAGCTTGACAGGGCTTGAACCTGAAGCTTTCTTT
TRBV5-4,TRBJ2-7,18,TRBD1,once,CASSHRTPGRQGNYEQYF,TGTGCCAGCAGCCACCGAACGCCAGGAAGACAGGGTAACTACGAGCAGTACTTC
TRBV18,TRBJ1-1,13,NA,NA,CASSSDKNTEAFF,TGTGCCAGCTCATCAGACAAGAACACTGAAGCTTTCTTT
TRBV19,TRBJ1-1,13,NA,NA,CASSINWNTEAFF,TGTGCCAGTAGTATAAACTGGAACACTGAAGCTTTCTTT
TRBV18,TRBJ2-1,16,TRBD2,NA,CASSPPGLSSYNEQFF,TGTGCCAGCTCACCACCGGGACTAAGCTCCTACAATGAGCAGTTCTTC